This entry describes one TCR beta chain. The CDR3 sequence is 14 residues long. In germline, CDR1 is LNHDA, CDR2 SQIVND (reference sequence). V lost 6 bases, J lost 4 bases, and 4 bases stayed unmatched. These data are taken from a study of siplizumab effects on memory and regulatory T cells. Produced via immunoSEQ multiplex PCR; TCRdb's table is partial and in-frame only. The repertoire holds some 87,000 clones, with about 90% as singletons. The sequence was collected from a human donor in good health. The sequencing input was CD4+ T cells sorted from blood. This chain joins TRBV19 and TRBJ2-3; TRBD1 aligns across 10 bases. Here the CDR3 DNA reads TGTGCCAGTAGACGTGGGACAGGGGCAGATACGCAGTATTTT. Protein product: CASRRGTGADTQYF.